A single sample gave rise to the 30 T cell receptor beta chains below, sequenced in a study of T cell therapy after organ transplantation. Antigens for these TCRs are unknown. Data came from immunoSEQ multiplex PCR; TCRdb stores just in-frame clones and leaves some out. The data hold some 47,000 clones, with roughly 93% observed a single time. Material: CD8+ T cells from blood, obtained before autologous CMV-specific T cell therapy. The receptors come from a human patient who had received a solid organ transplant and had CMV disease.

The chain combines TRBV11-3 with TRBJ2-2, with 7 bases lining up with TRBD1. CDR3 length equals 16 residues. Per germline, CDR1 SGHNT and CDR2 YENEEA. The V and J ends lost 3 bases and 5 bases, in that order; junction bases with no gene match: 9. CDR3 protein: CASSLTMTGRTGELFF. CDR3 in DNA: TGTGCCAGCAGCTTGACGATGACAGGGCGAACCGGGGAGCTGTTTTTT.

This clone occurred a few times. The chain combines TRBV10-2 with TRBJ2-1, with a possible D match to TRBD2 (6 bases). Trimming cost V 2 bases and J 5 bases, with 7 bases left between them. CDR3 length equals 13 residues. Germline V gene sequence: CDR1 WSHSY, CDR2 SAAADI. The CDR3 loop reads CASSERENNEQFF. CDR3 in DNA: TGCGCCAGCAGTGAGCGGGAGAACAATGAGCAGTTCTTC.

The chain couples TRBV2 to TRBJ1-1, with unresolved D. V lost 4 bases to trimming and J lost 0 bases, with 18 bases between them. CDR1 SNHLY and CDR2 FYNNEI come from the germline V gene. This CDR3 comprises 17 residues. The CDR3: CASSGSLNTPMNTEAFF. In nucleotides, the CDR3 is TGTGCCAGCAGTGGATCCTTAAATACACCGATGAACACTGAAGCTTTCTTT.

The chain carries TRBV9 and TRBJ1-1, with D uncertain. This CDR3 is 14 amino acids long. The ends were cut back, 3 bases at V and 0 bases at J, with 9 bases in the middle. From germline, CDR1 is SGDLS and CDR2 YYNGEE. The CDR3 bases are TGTGCCAGCAGCGACGACGGCTTGAACACTGAAGCTTTCTTT. Amino acid sequence: CASSDDGLNTEAFF. Filled out from reference TRBV9 and TRBJ1-1, the complete variable domain reads DSGVTQTPKHLITATGQRVTLRCSPRSGDLSVYWYQQSLDQGLQFLIQYYNGEERAKGNILERFSAQQFPDLHSELNLSSLELGDSALYFCASSDDGLNTEAFFGQGTRLTVV.

The chain uses TRBV5-6 and TRBJ1-1; D is unresolved. Germline lookup yields CDR1 SGHDT and CDR2 YYEEEE. The CDR3 is made up of 16 amino acids. Trimming pared 0 bases from V and 1 base from J, leaving 13 bases between. As DNA, the CDR3 is TGTGCCAGCAGCTTGGCCCTTCTGAGAGCGAACACTGAAGCTTTCTTT. Amino acids: CASSLALLRANTEAFF.

J is TRBJ2-1 and V is TRBV5-4; TRBD2 matches 9 bases. V lost 7 bases and J lost 7; bases outside the gene matches: 3. Germline CDR1 and CDR2: SGHNT and YYREEE (reference sequence). The CDR3 length is 12 residues. CDR3 DNA: TGTGCCAGCGGACTAGCGTCTAATGAGCAGTTCTTC. This codes for CASGLASNEQFF.

V usage is TRBV4-3 and J usage is TRBJ2-5, with no clear D. Germline CDR1 reads LGHNA; CDR2 reads YSLEER. V was cut by 1 base and J by 4 bases, with 10 bases left in between. The CDR3 has 14 amino acids. The CDR3 DNA reads TGCGCCAGCAGCCAAGGTATCGGGTCAGAGACCCAGTACTTC. Translation gives CASSQGIGSETQYF.

The chain recombines TRBV6-5 with TRBJ2-2; D call uncertain. CDR1 is MNHEY, CDR2 SVGAGI, per germline. The CDR3 has 12 residues. V was pared by 11 bases and J by 1 base, with 8 bases between. This CDR3 reads CAARLNTGELFF. Here the CDR3 DNA reads TGTGCCGCCAGGCTGAACACCGGGGAGCTGTTTTTT.

The rearrangement links TRBV7-3 to TRBJ2-5, with D perhaps matching TRBD2 (7 bases). This CDR3 region has 15 residues. Germline CDR1 and CDR2: SGHTA and FQGTGA. The germline V and J ends were trimmed by 4 bases and 2 bases, with 14 bases remaining between them. The CDR3 is CASSWTGGQQETQYF. The DNA for the CDR3 is TGTGCCAGCAGCTGGACGGGGGGCCAGCAAGAGACCCAGTACTTC.

This chain joins TRBV7-9 and TRBJ2-4, with D perhaps assigned TRBD1 or TRBD2 (5 bases each). V was pared by 4 bases and J by 4 bases, with 17 bases between. CDR3 length equals 16 residues. Germline V gene sequence: CDR1 SEHNR, CDR2 FQNEAQ (reference sequence). The CDR3 sequence is CASSSRDRDPKNIQYF. CDR3 coding DNA: TGTGCCAGCAGCTCCAGAGACCGGGACCCAAAAAACATTCAGTACTTC.

The chain employs TRBV27 and TRBJ1-4; 10 nucleotides agree with TRBD1. The CDR3 is 16 residues long. V dropped 5 bases and J dropped 13; count of bases not matched to a gene: 16. CDR1 is MNHEY, CDR2 SMNVEV, per germline (reference sequence). The CDR3 loop is CASSPTRGQGFLRLFF. The CDR3 DNA is TGTGCCAGCAGTCCCACCCGGGGACAGGGGTTTCTACGACTGTTTTTT.

V gene TRBV11-3 combines with J gene TRBJ2-1; D is possibly TRBD2 (6 bases). The V gene lost 3 bases and the J gene lost 5 bases, with 14 bases spanning the gap. Germline V gene data show CDR1 as SGHNT and CDR2 as YENEEA. There are 15 residues in the CDR3. CDR3 sequence: CASSLGTGLNNEQFF. DNA of the CDR3: TGTGCCAGCAGCTTGGGGACGGGACTTAACAATGAGCAGTTCTTC.

This chain joins TRBV19 and TRBJ2-6; 7 positions match TRBD1. The CDR3 runs 16 residues. The V gene's germline CDR1 is LNHDA and CDR2 SQIVND (reference sequence). V dropped 5 bases and J dropped 2; count of bases not matched to a gene: 6. CDR3 coding DNA: TGTGCCAGTAGTGTCCGGGACAGAGCTGGGGCCAACGTCCTGACTTTC. This codes for CASSVRDRAGANVLTF.

The V call is TRBV5-1, the J call TRBJ1-1; 10 bases are shared with TRBD1. Trimming at V came to 0 bases and at J to 6 bases, leaving 2 bases not matched to a gene. This CDR3 region has 14 residues. The germline V gene encodes CDR1 SGHRS and CDR2 YFSETQ. In nucleotides, the CDR3 is TGCGCCAGCAGCTTGGGCGACAGGGGGCCTGAAGCTTTCTTT. Its translation: CASSLGDRGPEAFF.

The chain recombines TRBV5-1 with TRBJ1-2; D gene ambiguous. CDR1 and CDR2 from the germline V gene are SGHRS and YFSETQ. The CDR3 loop spans 14 amino acids. The V end was cut by 4 bases, the J end by 3 bases, with 13 bases between. CDR3 DNA: TGCGCCAGCAGCCTTAACCTGGCGGACTATGGCTACACCTTC. The encoded protein is CASSLNLADYGYTF.

The chain has TRBV6-5 and TRBJ2-7; D tentatively reads TRBD1 or TRBD2 (5 bases each). V lost 2 bases, J lost 6 bases, and 11 bases lay in between. The CDR3 consists of 13 residues. In germline, CDR1 is MNHEY, CDR2 SVGAGI. The DNA for the CDR3 is TGTGCCAGCAGTTACAAATGGGGGTCCGAGCAGTACTTC. Translating it yields CASSYKWGSEQYF.

The V call is TRBV5-5, the J call TRBJ1-1; tentative D call: TRBD1 (5 bases). The germline V and J ends were trimmed by 6 bases and 6 bases, with 21 bases remaining between them. The germline V gene encodes CDR1 SGHKS and CDR2 YYEKEE (reference sequence). There are 15 residues in the CDR3. The CDR3 coding sequence is TGTGCCAGCATCCGGTCGCTGGGGGGTGGGCCTGAAGCTTTCTTT. This gives the protein CASIRSLGGGPEAFF.

The rearrangement links TRBV2 to TRBJ2-3, with 11 bases matching TRBD2. The CDR3 is made up of 17 amino acids. Germline lookup yields CDR1 SNHLY and CDR2 FYNNEI. The ends lost 7 bases at V and 0 bases at J; junction bases unmatched: 9. CDR3 sequence reads: CASIFLAGGESTDTQYF. In DNA form, the CDR3 reads TGTGCCAGCATTTTCTTAGCGGGGGGGGAAAGCACAGATACGCAGTATTTT.

The table lists this clone with a count of one. The chain joins TRBV4-1 to TRBJ2-5, with D possibly being TRBD1 (7 bases). Germline assignment: CDR1 MGHRA and CDR2 YSYEKL. V was trimmed by 0 bases and J by 11 bases, leaving 19 bases between them. The CDR3 is 15 residues long. The CDR3 here is CASSQDWRGRVKQYF. In nucleotides, the CDR3 is TGCGCCAGCAGCCAAGATTGGAGGGGGCGCGTAAAGCAGTACTTC.

On this clone itself: A read error may account for a junction end that differs from germline. The V and J genes are TRBV29-1 and TRBJ2-7; D possibly corresponds to TRBD2 (7 bases). This CDR3 has 12 amino acids. CDR1 is SQVTM, CDR2 ANQGSEA, per germline. The CDR3 sequence: CSVEGGDYEQYF. The DNA for the CDR3 is TGCAGCGTGGAAGGGGGGGACTACGAGCAGTACTTC.

The V call is TRBV18, the J call TRBJ2-2; perhaps TRBD2 as D (6 bases). Germline assignment: CDR1 KGHSH and CDR2 LQKENI. This CDR3 has 15 residues. Between the trimmed V and J ends, which lost 3 bases and 5 bases, there was a span of 13 bases. This chain's CDR3 is CASSPEQGGTGELFF. CDR3 sequence (DNA): TGTGCCAGCTCACCTGAGCAGGGAGGAACCGGGGAGCTGTTTTTT.

In nucleotides, the CDR3 is TGTGCCAGTACCCCCCTTCTCCAGGGGGACTATGGCTACACCTTC. This encodes CASTPLLQGDYGYTF. The chain uses TRBV19 and TRBJ1-2; 7 nucleotides line up with TRBD1. Trimming at V came to 7 bases and at J to 3 bases, leaving 11 bases not matched to a gene. The germline V gene has CDR1 LNHDA and CDR2 SQIVND (reference sequence). The CDR3 consists of 15 residues.

The V call is TRBV7-9, the J call TRBJ2-1; 9 nucleotides line up with TRBD1. J gave up 1 base and V 1 base, and 2 bases lay outside the gene matches. Germline V gene data show CDR1 as SEHNR and CDR2 as FQNEAQ (reference sequence). The CDR3 has 16 amino acids. CDR3: CASSLGQGGSYNEQFF. In nucleotides, the CDR3 is TGTGCCAGCAGCTTAGGACAGGGGGGGTCCTACAATGAGCAGTTCTTC.

The V and J genes are TRBV30 and TRBJ2-1; a possible D gene is TRBD2 (6 bases). Germline CDR1 and CDR2: GTSNPN and SVGIG (reference sequence). The CDR3 loop spans 15 amino acids. Trimming shortened V by 3 bases and J by 4 bases, and 16 bases separated the two germline ends. CDR3 bases: TGTGCCTGGAGCATCGGGAGTCCCCTTTACAATGAGCAGTTCTTC. Translating gives CAWSIGSPLYNEQFF.

This clone was recorded a few times. The chain joins TRBV4-3 to TRBJ2-1; 8 nucleotides agree with TRBD2. V lost 4 bases and J lost 7; bases outside the gene matches: 12. This CDR3 spans 16 amino acids. Germline CDR1 reads LGHNA; CDR2 reads YSLEER. The chain's CDR3 is CASSPGAGGIGNEQFF. The CDR3 nucleotides read TGCGCCAGCAGCCCAGGGGCGGGGGGTATCGGAAATGAGCAGTTCTTC.

The chain links TRBV19 to TRBJ2-7; the match to TRBD2 covers 8 bases. Trimming took 2 bases from V and 5 from J; bases not matched to a gene: 8. The CDR3 covers 15 residues. Germline V CDR1 and CDR2: LNHDA, SQIVND (reference sequence). The chain's CDR3 is CASSITGGAPNEQYF. The CDR3 DNA follows: TGTGCCAGTAGTATAACCGGGGGGGCCCCCAACGAGCAGTACTTC.

This clone was observed a handful of times. This sequence joins TRBV4-3 and TRBJ2-1, with D perhaps assigned TRBD1 or TRBD2 (5 bases each). The CDR3 consists of 15 residues. V lost 2 bases to trimming and J lost 4 bases, with 12 bases between them. Germline V gene sequence: CDR1 LGHNA, CDR2 YSLEER. This CDR3 reads CASSQTGTDYNEQFF. CDR3 nucleotides: TGCGCCAGCAGCCAAACCGGGACGGATTACAATGAGCAGTTCTTC.

This rearrangement joins TRBV6-6 to TRBJ1-6; D is undetermined. This CDR3 spans 12 amino acids. The V and J ends lost 2 bases and 12 bases respectively, with 8 bases between them. The germline gives CDR1 MNHNY, CDR2 SVGAGI (reference sequence). This CDR3 reads CASSYPPEPLHF. The DNA of the CDR3 is TGTGCCAGCAGTTACCCTCCCGAACCCCTCCACTTT.

This chain links TRBV4-3 with TRBJ2-1; 9 bases are shared with TRBD2. J was trimmed by 8 bases and V by 0 bases; bases with no gene match: 8. The CDR3 sequence is 16 residues long. The germline V gene has CDR1 LGHNA and CDR2 YSLEER. The CDR3 DNA sequence: TGCGCCAGCAGCCAAGATGGAACTAGCGGGTTCGATGAGCAGTTCTTC. Its translation is CASSQDGTSGFDEQFF.

This clone was observed once. Other DNA sequences from this sample encode an identical CDR3 as well. This rearrangement joins TRBV6-5 to TRBJ1-1; 7 bases are shared with TRBD1. The CDR3 is 12 residues long. Germline lookup yields CDR1 MNHEY and CDR2 SVGAGI. The V gene end was trimmed by 8 bases and the J gene end by 1 base; junction bases not matched to a gene: 1. CDR3 nucleotides: TGTGCCAGCCGACAGGGGAACACTGAAGCTTTCTTT. Translated, it gives CASRQGNTEAFF.